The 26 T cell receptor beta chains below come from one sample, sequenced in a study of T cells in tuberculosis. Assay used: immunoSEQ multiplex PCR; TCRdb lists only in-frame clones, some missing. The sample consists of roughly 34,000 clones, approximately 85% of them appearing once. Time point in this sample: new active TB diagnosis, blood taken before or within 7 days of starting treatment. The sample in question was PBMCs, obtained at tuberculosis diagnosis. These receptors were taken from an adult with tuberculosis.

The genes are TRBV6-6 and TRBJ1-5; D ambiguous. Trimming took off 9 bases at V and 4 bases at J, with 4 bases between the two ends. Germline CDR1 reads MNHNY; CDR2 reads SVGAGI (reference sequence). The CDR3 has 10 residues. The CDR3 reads CARSNQPQHF. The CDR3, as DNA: TGTGCCAGGTCAAATCAGCCCCAGCATTTT.

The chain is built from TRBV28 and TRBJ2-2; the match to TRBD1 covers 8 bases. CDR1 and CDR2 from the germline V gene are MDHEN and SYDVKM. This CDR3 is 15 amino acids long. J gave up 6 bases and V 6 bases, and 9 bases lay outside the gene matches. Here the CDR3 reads CASRVMKTGAGELFF. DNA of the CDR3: TGTGCCAGCAGGGTTATGAAGACAGGGGCCGGGGAGCTGTTTTTT.

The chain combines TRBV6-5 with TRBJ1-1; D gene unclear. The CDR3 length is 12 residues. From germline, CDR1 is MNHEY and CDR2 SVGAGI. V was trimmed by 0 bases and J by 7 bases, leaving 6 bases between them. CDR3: CASSYSGSEAFF. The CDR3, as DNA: TGTGCCAGCAGTTACTCGGGCAGTGAAGCTTTCTTT.

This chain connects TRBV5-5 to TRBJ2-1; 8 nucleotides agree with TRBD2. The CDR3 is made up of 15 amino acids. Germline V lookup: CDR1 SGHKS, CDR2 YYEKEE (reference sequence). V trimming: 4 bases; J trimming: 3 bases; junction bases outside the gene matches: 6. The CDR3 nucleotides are TGTGCCAGCAGCGCCCACGGGACTAGCTACAATGAGCAGTTCTTC. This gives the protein CASSAHGTSYNEQFF.

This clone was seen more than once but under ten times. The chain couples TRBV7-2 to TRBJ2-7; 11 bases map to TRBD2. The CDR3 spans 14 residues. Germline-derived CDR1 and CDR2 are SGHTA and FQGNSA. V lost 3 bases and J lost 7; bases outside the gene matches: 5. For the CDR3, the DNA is TGTGCCAGCAGCTTGGGTCTAGCGGGAGGTGAGCAGTACTTC. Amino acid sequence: CASSLGLAGGEQYF. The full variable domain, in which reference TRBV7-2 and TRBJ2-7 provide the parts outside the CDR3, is GAGVSQSPSNKVTEKGKDVELRCDPISGHTALYWYRQSLGQGLEFLIYFQGNSAPDKSGLPSDRFSAERTGGSVSTLTIQRTQQEDSAVYLCASSLGLAGGEQYFGPGTRLTVT.

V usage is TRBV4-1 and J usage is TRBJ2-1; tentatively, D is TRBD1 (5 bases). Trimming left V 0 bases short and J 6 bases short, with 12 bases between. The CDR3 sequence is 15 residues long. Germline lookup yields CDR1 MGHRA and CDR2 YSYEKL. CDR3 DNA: TGCGCCAGCAGCCAAGATGCAGGGCTCGTCAATGAGCAGTTCTTC. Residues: CASSQDAGLVNEQFF.

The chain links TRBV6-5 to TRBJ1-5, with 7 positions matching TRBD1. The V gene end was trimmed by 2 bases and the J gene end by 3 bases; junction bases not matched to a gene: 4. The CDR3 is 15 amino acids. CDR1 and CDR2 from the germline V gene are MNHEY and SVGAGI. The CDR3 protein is CASSYHDRANQPQHF. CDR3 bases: TGTGCCAGCAGTTACCACGACAGGGCCAATCAGCCCCAGCATTTT.

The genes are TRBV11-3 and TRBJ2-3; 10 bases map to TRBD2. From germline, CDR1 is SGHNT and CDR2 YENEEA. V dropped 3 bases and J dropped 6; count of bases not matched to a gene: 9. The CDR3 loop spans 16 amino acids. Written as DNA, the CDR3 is TGTGCCAGCAGCTTGGGGCTAGCGGGGGCAGGGGATACGCAGTATTTT. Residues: CASSLGLAGAGDTQYF.

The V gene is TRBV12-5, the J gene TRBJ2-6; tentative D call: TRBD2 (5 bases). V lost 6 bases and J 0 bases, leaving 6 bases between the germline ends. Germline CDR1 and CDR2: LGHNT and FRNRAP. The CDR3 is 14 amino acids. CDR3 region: CASGRDSGANVLTF. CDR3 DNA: TGTGCTAGTGGCCGGGACTCTGGGGCCAACGTCCTGACTTTC.

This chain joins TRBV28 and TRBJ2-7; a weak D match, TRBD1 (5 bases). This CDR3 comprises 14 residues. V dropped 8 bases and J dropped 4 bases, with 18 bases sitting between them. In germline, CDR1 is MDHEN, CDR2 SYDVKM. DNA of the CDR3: TGTGCCAGCGTCCCTCAACAGGCTCCGTACGAGCAGTACTTC. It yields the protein CASVPQQAPYEQYF.

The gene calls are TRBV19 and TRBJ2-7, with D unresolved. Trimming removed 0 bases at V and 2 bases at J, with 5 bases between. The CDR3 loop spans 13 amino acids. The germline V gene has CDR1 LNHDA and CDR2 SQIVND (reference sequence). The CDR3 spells CASSIDSTYEQYF. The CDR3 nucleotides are TGTGCCAGTAGTATAGACAGTACCTACGAGCAGTACTTC.

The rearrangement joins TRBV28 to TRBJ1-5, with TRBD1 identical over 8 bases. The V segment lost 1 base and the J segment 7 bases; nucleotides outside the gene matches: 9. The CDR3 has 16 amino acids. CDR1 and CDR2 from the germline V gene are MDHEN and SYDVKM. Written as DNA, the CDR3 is TGTGCCAGCAGTTTATTATTGGGACAGGTGGGACAGCCCCAGCATTTT. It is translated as CASSLLLGQVGQPQHF.

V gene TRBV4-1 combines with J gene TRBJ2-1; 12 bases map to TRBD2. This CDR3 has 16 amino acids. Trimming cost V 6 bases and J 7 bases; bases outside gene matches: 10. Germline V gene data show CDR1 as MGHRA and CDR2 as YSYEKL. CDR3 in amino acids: CASRLGGTSGFNEQFF. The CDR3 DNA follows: TGCGCCAGCAGATTGGGGGGGACTAGCGGGTTTAATGAGCAGTTCTTC.

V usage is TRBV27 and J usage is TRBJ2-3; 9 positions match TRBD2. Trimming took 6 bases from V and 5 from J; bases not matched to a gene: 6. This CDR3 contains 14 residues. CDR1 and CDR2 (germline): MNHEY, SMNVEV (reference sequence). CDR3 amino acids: CASRAGGPVDTQYF. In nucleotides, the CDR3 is TGTGCCAGCAGGGCGGGGGGGCCCGTAGATACGCAGTATTTT.

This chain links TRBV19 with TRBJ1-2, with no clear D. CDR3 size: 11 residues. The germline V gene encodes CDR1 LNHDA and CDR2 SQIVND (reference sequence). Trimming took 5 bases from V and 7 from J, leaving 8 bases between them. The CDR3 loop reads CASSQGAGYTF. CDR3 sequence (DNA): TGTGCCAGTAGTCAAGGAGCTGGCTACACCTTC.

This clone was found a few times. The CDR3 bases are TGTGCCAGCAGCTTAGCGGGGTCCCCCTACGAGCAGTACTTC. This translates into CASSLAGSPYEQYF. The chain couples TRBV5-6 to TRBJ2-7; 7 bases map to TRBD2. After removal of 2 bases from V and 2 bases from J, the junction contained 4 bases not matched to a gene. The CDR3 has 14 amino acids. Germline V lookup: CDR1 SGHDT, CDR2 YYEEEE.

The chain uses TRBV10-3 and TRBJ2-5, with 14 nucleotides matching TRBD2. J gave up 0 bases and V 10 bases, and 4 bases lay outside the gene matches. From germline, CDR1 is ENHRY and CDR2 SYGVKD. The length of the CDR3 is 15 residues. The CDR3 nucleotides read TGTGCCAGCGGACTAGCGGGGGGAAACCAAGAGACCCAGTACTTC. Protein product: CASGLAGGNQETQYF.

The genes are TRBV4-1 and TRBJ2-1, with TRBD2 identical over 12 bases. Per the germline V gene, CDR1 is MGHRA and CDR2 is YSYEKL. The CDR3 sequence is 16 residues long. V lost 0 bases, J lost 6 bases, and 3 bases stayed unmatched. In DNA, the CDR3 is TGCGCCAGCAGCCAAGAAGGACTAGCGGGGACCAATGAGCAGTTCTTC. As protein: CASSQEGLAGTNEQFF.

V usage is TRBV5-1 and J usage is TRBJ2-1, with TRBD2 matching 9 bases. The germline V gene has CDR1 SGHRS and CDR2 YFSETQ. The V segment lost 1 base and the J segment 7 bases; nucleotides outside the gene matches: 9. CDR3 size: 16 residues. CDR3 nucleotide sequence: TGCGCCAGCAGCTTGTGGGGTAGCGGGGGTGGAAATGAGCAGTTCTTC. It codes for CASSLWGSGGGNEQFF.

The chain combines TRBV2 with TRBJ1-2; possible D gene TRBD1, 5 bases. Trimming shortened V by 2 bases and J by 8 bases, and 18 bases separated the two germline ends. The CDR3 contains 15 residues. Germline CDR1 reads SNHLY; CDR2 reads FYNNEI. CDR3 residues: CASSERGRKRQGYTF. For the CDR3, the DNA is TGTGCCAGCAGTGAAAGGGGCAGGAAAAGGCAAGGCTACACCTTC. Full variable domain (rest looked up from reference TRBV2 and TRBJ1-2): EPEVTQTPSHQVTQMGQEVILRCVPISNHLYFYWYRQILGQKVEFLVSFYNNEISEKSEIFDDQFSVERPDGSNFTLKIRSTKLEDSAMYFCASSERGRKRQGYTFGSGTRLTVV.

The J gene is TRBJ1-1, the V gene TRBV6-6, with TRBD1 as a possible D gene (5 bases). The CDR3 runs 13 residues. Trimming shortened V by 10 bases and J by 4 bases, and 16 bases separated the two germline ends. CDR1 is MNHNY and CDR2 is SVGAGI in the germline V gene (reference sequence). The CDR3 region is CATNPGGSTEAFF. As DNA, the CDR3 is TGTGCCACAAACCCGGGGGGAAGCACTGAAGCTTTCTTT.

The CDR3: CASSLGLAGAIYEQYF. The CDR3 coding sequence is TGCGCCAGCAGCTTGGGACTAGCGGGGGCTATCTACGAGCAGTACTTC. The chain couples TRBV5-1 to TRBJ2-7; 12 bases line up with TRBD2. The CDR3 spans 16 residues. The ends lost 0 bases at V and 3 bases at J; junction bases unmatched: 4. Looked up from germline, CDR1 is SGHRS and CDR2 is YFSETQ. The full variable domain, its missing parts supplied by reference TRBV5-1 and TRBJ2-7, is KAGVTQTPRYLIKTRGQQVTLSCSPISGHRSVSWYQQTPGQGLQFLFEYFSETQRNKGNFPGRFSGRQFSNSRSEMNVSTLELGDSALYLCASSLGLAGAIYEQYFGPGTRLTVT.

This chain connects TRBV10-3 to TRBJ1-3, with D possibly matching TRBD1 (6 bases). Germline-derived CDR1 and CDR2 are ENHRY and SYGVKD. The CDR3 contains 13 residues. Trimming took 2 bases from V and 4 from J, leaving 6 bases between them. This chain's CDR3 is CAISEGQGNTIYF. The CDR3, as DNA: TGTGCCATCAGTGAGGGACAGGGAAACACCATATATTTT.

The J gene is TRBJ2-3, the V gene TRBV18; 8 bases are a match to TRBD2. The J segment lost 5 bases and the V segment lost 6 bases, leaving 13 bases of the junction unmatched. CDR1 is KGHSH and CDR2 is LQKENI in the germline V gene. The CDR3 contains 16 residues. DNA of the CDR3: TGTGCCAGCTCCCCCGATTTAAGCGGGGGCAAAGATACGCAGTATTTT. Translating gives CASSPDLSGGKDTQYF.

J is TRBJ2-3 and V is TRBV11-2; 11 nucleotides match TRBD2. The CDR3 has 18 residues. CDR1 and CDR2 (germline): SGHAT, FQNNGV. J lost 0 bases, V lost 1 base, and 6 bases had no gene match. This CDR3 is CASSLALAGGSSTDTQYF. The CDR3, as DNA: TGTGCCAGCAGCTTAGCGCTAGCGGGGGGTTCTAGCACAGATACGCAGTATTTT.

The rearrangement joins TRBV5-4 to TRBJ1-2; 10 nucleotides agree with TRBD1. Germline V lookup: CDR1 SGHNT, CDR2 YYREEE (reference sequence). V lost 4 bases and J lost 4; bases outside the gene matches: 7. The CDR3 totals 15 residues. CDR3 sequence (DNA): TGTGCCAGCAGCGGGGGGACAGGGGATTTCTATGGCTACACCTTC. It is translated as CASSGGTGDFYGYTF.